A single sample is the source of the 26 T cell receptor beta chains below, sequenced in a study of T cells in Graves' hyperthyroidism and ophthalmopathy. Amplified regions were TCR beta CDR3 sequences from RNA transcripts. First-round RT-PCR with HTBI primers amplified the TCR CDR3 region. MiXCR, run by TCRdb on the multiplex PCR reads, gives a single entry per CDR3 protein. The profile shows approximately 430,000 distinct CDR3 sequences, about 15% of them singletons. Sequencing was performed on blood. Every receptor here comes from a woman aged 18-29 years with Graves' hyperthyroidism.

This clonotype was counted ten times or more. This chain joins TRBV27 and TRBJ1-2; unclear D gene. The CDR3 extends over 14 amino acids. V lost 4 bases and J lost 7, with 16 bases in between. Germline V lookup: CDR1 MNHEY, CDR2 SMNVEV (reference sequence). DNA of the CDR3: TGTGCCAGCAGTTCCATCCAAGGGAAACCTGGCTACACCTTC. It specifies CASSSIQGKPGYTF.

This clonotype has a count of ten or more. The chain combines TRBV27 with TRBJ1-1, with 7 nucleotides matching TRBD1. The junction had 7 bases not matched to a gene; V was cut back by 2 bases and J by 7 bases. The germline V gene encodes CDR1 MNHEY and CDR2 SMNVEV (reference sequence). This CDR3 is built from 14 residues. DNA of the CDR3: TGTGCCAGCAGTTTAGGTGGGACAGCCTATGAAGCTTTCTTT. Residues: CASSLGGTAYEAFF.

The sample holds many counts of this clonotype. CDR3 loop: CASTRQTNYGYTF. The CDR3 DNA follows: TGTGCCAGCACGAGACAGACTAACTATGGCTACACCTTC. The chain uses TRBV28 and TRBJ1-2, with a tentative D call TRBD1 (5 bases). This CDR3 has 13 amino acids. Per germline, CDR1 MDHEN and CDR2 SYDVKM. Trimming removed 7 bases at V and 0 bases at J, with 9 bases between.

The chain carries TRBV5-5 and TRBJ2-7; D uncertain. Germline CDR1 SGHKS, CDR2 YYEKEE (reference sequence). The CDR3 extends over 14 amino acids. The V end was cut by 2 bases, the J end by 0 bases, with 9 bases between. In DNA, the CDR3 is TGTGCCAGCAGCTTCACACAGTACTCCTACGAGCAGTACTTC. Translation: CASSFTQYSYEQYF.

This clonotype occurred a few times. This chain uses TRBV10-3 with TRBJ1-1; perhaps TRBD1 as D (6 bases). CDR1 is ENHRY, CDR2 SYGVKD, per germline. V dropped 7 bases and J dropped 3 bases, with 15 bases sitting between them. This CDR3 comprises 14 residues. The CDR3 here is CAITKDSLDTEAFF. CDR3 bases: TGTGCCATCACCAAGGACAGCCTGGACACTGAAGCTTTCTTT.

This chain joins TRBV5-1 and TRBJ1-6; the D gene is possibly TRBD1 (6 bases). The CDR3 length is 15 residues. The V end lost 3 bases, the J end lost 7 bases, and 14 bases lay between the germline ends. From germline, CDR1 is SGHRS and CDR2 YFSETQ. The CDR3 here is CASSSDGGGNSPLHF. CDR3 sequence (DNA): TGCGCCAGCAGCTCCGACGGGGGCGGGAATTCACCCCTCCACTTT.

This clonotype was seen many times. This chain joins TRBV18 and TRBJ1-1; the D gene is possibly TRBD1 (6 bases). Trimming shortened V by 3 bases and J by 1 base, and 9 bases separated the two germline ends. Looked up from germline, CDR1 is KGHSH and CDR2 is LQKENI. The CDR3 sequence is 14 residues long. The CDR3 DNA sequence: TGTGCCAGCTCACCGCAGGGGAGGAACACTGAAGCTTTCTTT. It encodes CASSPQGRNTEAFF.

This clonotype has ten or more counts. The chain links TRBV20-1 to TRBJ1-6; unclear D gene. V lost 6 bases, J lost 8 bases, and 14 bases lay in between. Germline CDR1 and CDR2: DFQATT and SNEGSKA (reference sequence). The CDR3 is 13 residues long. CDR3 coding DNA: TGCAGTGCCCCCGAACTACGGGATTCACCCCTCCACTTT. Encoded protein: CSAPELRDSPLHF.

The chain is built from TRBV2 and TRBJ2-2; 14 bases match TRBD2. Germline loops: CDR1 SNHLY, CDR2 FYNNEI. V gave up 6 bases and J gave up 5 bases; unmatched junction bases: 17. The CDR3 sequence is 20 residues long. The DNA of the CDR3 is TGTGCCAGCAGCCATTCAACTGGACTAGCGGGGGGTTTCATTACCGGGGAGCTGTTTTTT. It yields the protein CASSHSTGLAGGFITGELFF. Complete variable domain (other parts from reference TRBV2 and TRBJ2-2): EPEVTQTPSHQVTQMGQEVILRCVPISNHLYFYWYRQILGQKVEFLVSFYNNEISEKSEIFDDQFSVERPDGSNFTLKIRSTKLEDSAMYFCASSHSTGLAGGFITGELFFGEGSRLTVL.

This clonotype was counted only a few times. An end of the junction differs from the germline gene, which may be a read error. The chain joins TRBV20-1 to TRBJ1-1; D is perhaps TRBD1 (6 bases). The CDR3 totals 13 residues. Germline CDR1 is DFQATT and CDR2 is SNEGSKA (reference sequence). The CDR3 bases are TGCAGTGCTCCAGGACAGATGAACACTGAAGCTCTCTTT. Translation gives CSAPGQMNTEALF.

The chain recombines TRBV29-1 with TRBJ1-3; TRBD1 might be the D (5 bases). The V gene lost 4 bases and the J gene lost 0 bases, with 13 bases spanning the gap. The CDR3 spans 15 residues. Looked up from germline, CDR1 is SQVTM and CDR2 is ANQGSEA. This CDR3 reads CSVAPGPDSGNTIYF. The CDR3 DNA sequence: TGCAGCGTTGCCCCGGGACCGGACTCTGGAAACACCATATATTTT.

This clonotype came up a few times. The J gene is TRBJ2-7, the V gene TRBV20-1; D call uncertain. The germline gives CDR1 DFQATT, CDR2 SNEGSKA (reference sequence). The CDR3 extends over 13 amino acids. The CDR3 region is CSGRTASSYEQYF. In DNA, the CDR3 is TGCAGCGGACGGACGGCTAGCTCCTACGAGCAGTACTTC.

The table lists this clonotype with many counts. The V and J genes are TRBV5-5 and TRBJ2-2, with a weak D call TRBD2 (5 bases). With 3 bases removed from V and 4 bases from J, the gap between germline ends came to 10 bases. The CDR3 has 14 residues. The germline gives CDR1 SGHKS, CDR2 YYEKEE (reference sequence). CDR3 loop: CASSSGVSTGELFF. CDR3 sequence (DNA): TGTGCCAGCAGCTCCGGGGTGAGCACCGGGGAGCTGTTTTTT.

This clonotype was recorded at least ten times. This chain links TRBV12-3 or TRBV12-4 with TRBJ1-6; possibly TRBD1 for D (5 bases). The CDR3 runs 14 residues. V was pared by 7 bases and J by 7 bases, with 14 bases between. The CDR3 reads CASTFRQGNSPLHF. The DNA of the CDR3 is TGTGCCAGCACCTTTAGGCAGGGAAATTCACCCCTCCACTTT.

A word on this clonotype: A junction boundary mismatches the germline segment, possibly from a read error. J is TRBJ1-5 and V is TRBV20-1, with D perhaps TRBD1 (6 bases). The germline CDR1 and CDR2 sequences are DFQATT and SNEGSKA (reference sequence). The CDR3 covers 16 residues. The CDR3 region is CSAGVQGRWGNRPQHF. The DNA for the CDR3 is TGCAGTGCTGGGGTACAGGGACGGTGGGGCAATCGGCCCCAGCATTTT.

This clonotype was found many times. The CDR3 sequence is CASSLPILGLAGMEGDTQYF. The CDR3 DNA reads TGTGCCAGCAGCTTACCCATTCTCGGACTAGCGGGCATGGAGGGCGATACGCAGTATTTT. The chain links TRBV7-9 to TRBJ2-3; 11 bases map to TRBD2. Germline CDR1 is SEHNR and CDR2 is FQNEAQ (reference sequence). The CDR3 has 20 residues. The junction had 19 bases not matched to a gene; V was cut back by 2 bases and J by 6 bases.

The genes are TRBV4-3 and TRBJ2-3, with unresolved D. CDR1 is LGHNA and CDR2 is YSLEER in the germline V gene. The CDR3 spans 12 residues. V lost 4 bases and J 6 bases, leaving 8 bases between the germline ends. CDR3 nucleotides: TGCGCCAGCAGCCGCGAAGGGGATACGCAGTATTTT. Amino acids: CASSREGDTQYF.

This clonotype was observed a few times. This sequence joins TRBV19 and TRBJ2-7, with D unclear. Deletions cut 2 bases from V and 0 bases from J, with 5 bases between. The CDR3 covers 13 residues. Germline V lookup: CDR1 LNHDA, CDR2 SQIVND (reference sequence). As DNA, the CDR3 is TGTGCCAGTAGTATAAGGGACTCCTACGAGCAGTACTTC. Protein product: CASSIRDSYEQYF.

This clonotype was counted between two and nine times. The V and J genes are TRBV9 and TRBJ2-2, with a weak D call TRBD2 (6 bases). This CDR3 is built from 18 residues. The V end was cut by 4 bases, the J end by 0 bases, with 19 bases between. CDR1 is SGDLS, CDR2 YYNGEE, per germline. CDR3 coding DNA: TGTGCCAGCAGCCTAGAGGGACTGATCGTCGCGAACACCGGGGAGCTGTTTTTT. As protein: CASSLEGLIVANTGELFF.

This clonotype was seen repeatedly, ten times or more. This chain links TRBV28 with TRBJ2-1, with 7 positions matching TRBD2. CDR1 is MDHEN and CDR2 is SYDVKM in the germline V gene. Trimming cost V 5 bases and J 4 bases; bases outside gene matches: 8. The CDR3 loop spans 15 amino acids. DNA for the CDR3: TGTGCCAGCAGTGGACTAGACGGGTTATACAATGAGCAGTTCTTC. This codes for CASSGLDGLYNEQFF.

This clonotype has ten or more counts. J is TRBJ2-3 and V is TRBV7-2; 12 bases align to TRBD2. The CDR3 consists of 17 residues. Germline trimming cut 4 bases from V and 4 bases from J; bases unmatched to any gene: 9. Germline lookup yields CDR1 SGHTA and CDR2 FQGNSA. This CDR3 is CASSSSGGAASPDTQYF. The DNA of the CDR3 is TGTGCCAGCAGCTCTAGCGGGGGGGCCGCCAGCCCAGATACGCAGTATTTT.

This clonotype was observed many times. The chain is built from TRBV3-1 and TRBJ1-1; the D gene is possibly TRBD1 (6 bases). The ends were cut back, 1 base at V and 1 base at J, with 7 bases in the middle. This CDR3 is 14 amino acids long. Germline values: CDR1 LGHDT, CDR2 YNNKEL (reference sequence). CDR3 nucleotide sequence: TGTGCCAGCAGCCAAGGGGACAAGAACACTGAAGCTTTCTTT. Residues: CASSQGDKNTEAFF.

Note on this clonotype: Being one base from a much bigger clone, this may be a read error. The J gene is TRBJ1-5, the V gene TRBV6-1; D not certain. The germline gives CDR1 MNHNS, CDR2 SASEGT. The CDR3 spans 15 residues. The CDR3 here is CASSEFIDGDQPQQF. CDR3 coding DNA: TGTGCCAGCAGTGAATTTATTGACGGGGATCAGCCCCAGCAGTTT.

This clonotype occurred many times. CDR3 region: CASSEDRLAPGTDTQYF. CDR3 coding DNA: TGTGCCAGCAGTGAAGACCGACTAGCCCCAGGGACAGATACGCAGTATTTT. The gene calls are TRBV2 and TRBJ2-3; TRBD2 aligns across 7 bases. With V trimmed by 1 base and J by 3 bases, 10 bases remained unmatched. The germline gives CDR1 SNHLY, CDR2 FYNNEI. CDR3 size: 17 residues.

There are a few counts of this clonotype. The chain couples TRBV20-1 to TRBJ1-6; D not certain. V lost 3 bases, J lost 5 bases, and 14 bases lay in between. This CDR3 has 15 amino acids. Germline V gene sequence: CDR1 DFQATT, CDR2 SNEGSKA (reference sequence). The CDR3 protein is CSASVLRADNSPLHF. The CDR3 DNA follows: TGCAGTGCTAGCGTTTTAAGGGCCGATAATTCACCCCTCCACTTT.

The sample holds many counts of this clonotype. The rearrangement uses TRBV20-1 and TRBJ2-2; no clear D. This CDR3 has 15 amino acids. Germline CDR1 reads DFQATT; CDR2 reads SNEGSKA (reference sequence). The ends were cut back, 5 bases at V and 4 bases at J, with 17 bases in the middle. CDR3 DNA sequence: TGCAGTGCTGGCGTTGGGCTAGGAGCCACCGGGGAGCTGTTTTTT. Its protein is CSAGVGLGATGELFF.